A single sample gave rise to the 10 T cell receptor beta chains below, sequenced in a study of beta chain features in type 1 diabetes. Notes on the study in general: Patients with Type 1 diabetes showed moderately but significantly shorter TCRB CDR3s in all four CD4+ subsets.

Antigen specificity for these receptors is unknown. Every isolated RNA sample was fully reverse transcribed, so sequencing captured expressed TCRB transcripts. Data came from immunoSEQ multiplex PCR; TCRdb stores just in-frame clones and leaves some out. The sample lists roughly 15,000 clones, about 72% occurring once. Source material: stem cell memory CD4+ T cells from blood. The receptors were gathered from a woman between 18 and 29 years old with type 1 diabetes.

The chain joins TRBV6-5 to TRBJ2-7, with D hard to call. V was trimmed by 2 bases and J by 0 bases, leaving 5 bases between them. Germline loops: CDR1 MNHEY, CDR2 SVGAGI. The CDR3 extends over 13 amino acids. CDR3 in amino acids: CASSYHGSYEQYF. Written as DNA, the CDR3 is TGTGCCAGCAGTTACCACGGCTCCTACGAGCAGTACTTC.

Only a few counts were recorded for this clone. The V call is TRBV19, the J call TRBJ1-2, with D uncertain. V lost 6 bases, J lost 4 bases, and 15 bases lay in between. This CDR3 has 14 residues. CDR1 LNHDA and CDR2 SQIVND come from the germline V gene (reference sequence). In DNA, the CDR3 is TGTGCCAGTAGCTACCCGGCAGGCCTCTATGGCTACACCTTC. Residues: CASSYPAGLYGYTF.

The J gene is TRBJ1-1, the V gene TRBV30, with D hard to call. V was cut by 0 bases and J by 7 bases, with 9 bases left in between. Germline V gene sequence: CDR1 GTSNPN, CDR2 SVGIG (reference sequence). The CDR3 runs 12 residues. The DNA of the CDR3 is TGTGCCTGGAGTGTGTTGACAATTGAAGCTTTCTTT. Protein: CAWSVLTIEAFF.

V and J are TRBV19 and TRBJ2-2; 10 nucleotides agree with TRBD1. Per the germline V gene, CDR1 is LNHDA and CDR2 is SQIVND (reference sequence). V gave up 11 bases and J gave up 1 base; unmatched junction bases: 4. There are 14 residues in the CDR3. The CDR3 DNA reads TGTGCCCACGGGGACAGGGGGAACACCGGGGAGCTGTTTTTT. This codes for CAHGDRGNTGELFF.

The chain is built from TRBV7-3 and TRBJ2-2, with D possibly matching TRBD2 (5 bases). This CDR3 has 14 amino acids. The V end was cut by 4 bases, the J end by 0 bases, with 6 bases between. Germline CDR1 SGHTA, CDR2 FQGTGA. CDR3 region: CASSSGTNTGELFF. The CDR3 bases are TGTGCCAGCAGCTCCGGGACGAACACCGGGGAGCTGTTTTTT.

This clone was detected a few times. The chain links TRBV29-1 to TRBJ2-1; TRBD2 agrees at 13 bases. The J segment lost 7 bases and the V segment lost 7 bases, leaving 7 bases of the junction unmatched. This CDR3 comprises 14 residues. CDR1 and CDR2 from the germline V gene are SQVTM and ANQGSEA. The CDR3 sequence: CSGTRTSGSNEQFF. The DNA of the CDR3 is TGCAGCGGGACCCGGACTAGCGGGAGTAATGAGCAGTTCTTC.

This clone was observed a handful of times. The gene calls are TRBV7-9 and TRBJ2-3; a possible D gene is TRBD2 (6 bases). The germline CDR1 and CDR2 sequences are SEHNR and FQNEAQ (reference sequence). Trimming left V 1 base short and J 0 bases short, with 11 bases between. The CDR3 is 16 residues long. CDR3 amino acids: CASSLGVADSTDTQYF. CDR3 DNA sequence: TGTGCCAGCAGCTTAGGTGTAGCGGATAGCACAGATACGCAGTATTTT.

V and J are TRBV28 and TRBJ2-7, with D hard to call. CDR1 and CDR2 from the germline V gene are MDHEN and SYDVKM. The CDR3 has 14 residues. V shed 7 bases and J shed 2 bases, with 15 bases lying between them. CDR3: CASKVSGFAYEQYF. CDR3 bases: TGTGCCAGCAAAGTCTCCGGGTTTGCCTACGAGCAGTACTTC.

This clone appeared a few times. The V call is TRBV25-1, the J call TRBJ1-2; possibly TRBD1 for D (6 bases). This CDR3 has 17 amino acids. Germline V gene sequence: CDR1 MGHDK, CDR2 SYGVNS. The V and J ends lost 1 base and 2 bases respectively, with 17 bases between them. CDR3 bases: TGTGCCAGCAGTGAATCCCCTCTCGAGGGGGTGAACTATGGCTACACCTTC. Amino acid sequence: CASSESPLEGVNYGYTF.

Points on this clone: Other DNA sequences in this specimen translate into the identical CDR3. This chain links TRBV18 with TRBJ1-5; no clear D gene. From germline, CDR1 is KGHSH and CDR2 LQKENI. V gave up 6 bases and J gave up 2 bases, with 11 bases separating them. The length of the CDR3 is 14 residues. As DNA, the CDR3 is TGTGCCAGCTCCCCCGATCGGGGCAATCAGCCCCAGCATTTT. Protein: CASSPDRGNQPQHF. Using reference TRBV18 and TRBJ1-5 for the parts outside the CDR3, the full variable domain is NAGVMQNPRHLVRRRGQEARLRCSPMKGHSHVYWYRQLPEEGLKFMVYLQKENIIDESGMPKERFSAEFPKEGPSILRIQQVVRGDSAAYFCASSPDRGNQPQHFGDGTRLSIL.